These 21 T cell receptor beta chains came from one sample sequenced in a study of radiation and T cells in renal cell carcinoma. Described time point: blood 2 weeks post-SBRT. Specified treatment: 15 Gy SBRT to primary tumor, nephrectomy 4 weeks later. Measured with immunoSEQ multiplex PCR; TCRdb has only the in-frame clones, and not every one. This table holds about 130,000 clones, about 81% found once. The specimen was blood, collected from a patient whose treatment included radiotherapy and nephrectomy. These TCRs come from a man in his fifties or sixties with renal cell carcinoma.

In nucleotides, the CDR3 is TGTGCCATTAGGGGTAGGTCCTACAATGAGCAGTTCTTC. Protein product: CAIRGRSYNEQFF. The chain carries TRBV10-3 and TRBJ2-1; tentative D call: TRBD1 (5 bases). V was trimmed by 9 bases and J by 1 base, leaving 10 bases between them. Germline V lookup: CDR1 ENHRY, CDR2 SYGVKD. The CDR3 is 13 amino acids.

The chain is built from TRBV10-3 and TRBJ1-2; D unclear. Per germline, CDR1 ENHRY and CDR2 SYGVKD. The CDR3 contains 15 residues. With 0 bases removed from V and 2 bases from J, the gap between germline ends came to 10 bases. The CDR3 protein is CAISESQNKNYGYTF. The CDR3 DNA follows: TGTGCCATCAGTGAGTCCCAGAACAAGAACTATGGCTACACCTTC.

The rearrangement joins TRBV4-3 to TRBJ1-2, with D perhaps TRBD1 (5 bases). The germline V and J ends were trimmed by 4 bases and 4 bases, with 13 bases remaining between them. The CDR3 is 14 amino acids. The V gene's germline CDR1 is LGHNA and CDR2 YSLEER. The CDR3: CASSPGQGSYGYTF. DNA of the CDR3: TGCGCCAGCAGCCCGGGGCAGGGTAGCTATGGCTACACCTTC.

This clone has a handful of counts. The chain joins TRBV7-3 to TRBJ1-1; no clear D. Per the germline V gene, CDR1 is SGHTA and CDR2 is FQGTGA. V dropped 2 bases and J dropped 1 base, with 11 bases sitting between them. The CDR3 length is 15 residues. The CDR3 nucleotides read TGTGCCAGCAGCTTAGTCGCCGGCTGGAACACTGAAGCTTTCTTT. Its protein product is CASSLVAGWNTEAFF.

This clone was detected only a few times. The chain carries TRBV2 and TRBJ1-2, with 10 bases lining up with TRBD1. Germline values: CDR1 SNHLY, CDR2 FYNNEI. J gave up 8 bases and V 6 bases, and 12 bases lay outside the gene matches. The CDR3 spans 15 residues. CDR3 region: CASRRDRGSGDGYTF. CDR3 DNA sequence: TGTGCCAGCAGGCGGGACAGGGGATCTGGAGACGGCTACACCTTC.

The chain joins TRBV5-1 to TRBJ2-1, with 12 positions matching TRBD2. This CDR3 has 16 residues. The J segment lost 9 bases and the V segment lost 0 bases, leaving 7 bases of the junction unmatched. Germline assignment: CDR1 SGHRS and CDR2 YFSETQ. CDR3 in amino acids: CASSLALAGGPSEQFF. The CDR3 region has the DNA TGCGCCAGCAGCTTGGCCCTAGCGGGAGGGCCGAGTGAGCAGTTCTTC.

This clone appeared a single time. V is TRBV5-1 and J is TRBJ2-3, with 10 bases matching TRBD2. Germline trimming cut 5 bases from V and 2 bases from J; bases unmatched to any gene: 2. CDR3 length: 14 amino acids. The germline CDR1 and CDR2 sequences are SGHRS and YFSETQ. In DNA form, the CDR3 reads TGCGCCAGCAGAGCGGGGGGGTCCACAGATACGCAGTATTTT. Amino acids: CASRAGGSTDTQYF.

This clone was seen only a few times. The chain recombines TRBV28 with TRBJ2-7; tentatively, D is TRBD2 (5 bases). The CDR3 totals 14 residues. The germline V gene encodes CDR1 MDHEN and CDR2 SYDVKM. Trimming removed 2 bases at V and 2 bases at J, with 10 bases between. The CDR3 is CASSLSGATYEQYF. The CDR3 coding sequence is TGTGCCAGCAGTTTAAGCGGCGCTACCTACGAGCAGTACTTC.

The V gene is TRBV2, the J gene TRBJ2-7; tentatively, D is TRBD1 (6 bases). V shed 7 bases and J shed 0 bases, with 13 bases lying between them. In germline, CDR1 is SNHLY, CDR2 FYNNEI. The CDR3 spans 14 residues. This chain's CDR3 is CASKGQGNSYEQYF. The CDR3 nucleotides are TGTGCCAGCAAGGGACAAGGTAACTCCTACGAGCAGTACTTC.

V is TRBV12-5 and J is TRBJ1-2; D is unresolved. This CDR3 region has 13 residues. V dropped 5 bases and J dropped 3 bases, with 10 bases sitting between them. Per the germline V gene, CDR1 is LGHNT and CDR2 is FRNRAP. CDR3 sequence: CASGRSQYYGYTF. CDR3 sequence (DNA): TGTGCTAGTGGTCGATCCCAGTACTATGGCTACACCTTC.

V usage is TRBV18 and J usage is TRBJ2-1; possibly TRBD2 for D (5 bases). Trimming cost V 2 bases and J 2 bases, with 7 bases left between them. The germline V gene encodes CDR1 KGHSH and CDR2 LQKENI. The CDR3 loop spans 14 amino acids. The CDR3 region is CASSPTRTYNEQFF. The DNA of the CDR3 is TGTGCCAGCTCACCAACTAGGACCTACAATGAGCAGTTCTTC.

This sequence joins TRBV5-4 and TRBJ1-2, with D perhaps matching TRBD1 (6 bases). V lost 2 bases and J lost 8, with 16 bases in between. The CDR3 covers 14 residues. The germline gives CDR1 SGHNT, CDR2 YYREEE (reference sequence). Here the CDR3 reads CASSFFAGALGYTF. The CDR3 region has the DNA TGTGCCAGCAGCTTCTTCGCAGGGGCTCTAGGCTACACCTTC.

The sample holds one count of this clone. The chain links TRBV6-1 to TRBJ1-2; 7 positions match TRBD1. This CDR3 has 15 residues. CDR1 is MNHNS, CDR2 SASEGT, per germline. Trimming at V came to 1 base and at J to 3 bases, leaving 5 bases not matched to a gene. The CDR3 is CASSEGTGTHYGYTF. In DNA, the CDR3 is TGTGCCAGCAGTGAAGGGACAGGCACTCACTATGGCTACACCTTC.

The count of this clone is one. The chain employs TRBV5-4 and TRBJ1-1, with D perhaps matching TRBD1 (5 bases). The ends were cut back, 10 bases at V and 1 base at J, with 14 bases in the middle. The germline CDR1 and CDR2 sequences are SGHNT and YYREEE (reference sequence). CDR3 size: 13 residues. This CDR3 reads CARPETANTEAFF. DNA for the CDR3: TGTGCCCGACCTGAGACAGCGAACACTGAAGCTTTCTTT.

In its sample, this clone ranks as medium-sized. Other DNA sequences in the same sample also yield this CDR3. CDR3 sequence: CASRTGANVLTF. The CDR3 coding sequence is TGTGCCAGCCGGACTGGGGCCAACGTCCTGACTTTC. The chain combines TRBV27 with TRBJ2-6; D unclear. This CDR3 has 12 residues. Germline assignment: CDR1 MNHEY and CDR2 SMNVEV (reference sequence). The ends were cut back, 8 bases at V and 2 bases at J, with 4 bases in the middle.

The gene calls are TRBV9 and TRBJ2-1, with a tentative D call TRBD2 (5 bases). Germline V gene lookup returns CDR1 SGDLS and CDR2 YYNGEE. This CDR3 has 14 amino acids. Trimming shortened V by 4 bases and J by 7 bases, and 15 bases separated the two germline ends. In DNA form, the CDR3 reads TGTGCCAGCAGCCCCCCGGGTTCGGGGAATGAGCAGTTCTTC. Translation: CASSPPGSGNEQFF.

The V and J genes are TRBV11-1 and TRBJ2-1, with 7 positions matching TRBD2. Trimming cost V 6 bases and J 8 bases; bases outside gene matches: 13. Germline V gene data show CDR1 as SGHAT and CDR2 as FQDESV (reference sequence). The CDR3 extends over 15 amino acids. DNA for the CDR3: TGTGCCAGCAGGCATAGACTAGCTCAGGATGATGAGCAGTTCTTC. Translated: CASRHRLAQDDEQFF.

The chain combines TRBV29-1 with TRBJ2-5; TRBD1 agrees at 9 bases. The germline V gene has CDR1 SQVTM and CDR2 ANQGSEA. CDR3 length equals 12 residues. Unmatched junction bases numbered 3, after V lost 5 bases and J lost 5 bases. CDR3 nucleotide sequence: TGCAGCGTTACAGGGGGCGGTGAGACCCAGTACTTC. It codes for CSVTGGGETQYF.

The sample holds one count of this clone. V is TRBV9 and J is TRBJ2-5, with TRBD2 matching 12 bases. The CDR3 is 19 residues long. V trimming: 2 bases; J trimming: 2 bases; junction bases outside the gene matches: 13. Germline loops: CDR1 SGDLS, CDR2 YYNGEE. The CDR3 nucleotides are TGTGCCAGCAGCGTGGGGGCCACTAGCGGGGGGCTATCGCAAGAGACCCAGTACTTC. Translated, it gives CASSVGATSGGLSQETQYF.

The chain has TRBV5-4 and TRBJ2-1; TRBD1 or TRBD2 may be the D gene (6 bases each). The V and J ends lost 1 base and 11 bases respectively, with 13 bases between them. The CDR3 totals 13 residues. Germline CDR1 reads SGHNT; CDR2 reads YYREEE (reference sequence). The CDR3, as DNA: TGTGCCAGCAGCTTGAGGGGGGTTGAAAAGCAGTTCTTC. Its protein is CASSLRGVEKQFF. Filled out from reference TRBV5-4 and TRBJ2-1, the complete variable domain reads ETGVTQSPTHLIKTRGQQVTLRCSSQSGHNTVSWYQQALGQGPQFIFQYYREEENGRGNFPPRFSGLQFPNYSSELNVNALELDDSALYLCASSLRGVEKQFFGPGTRLTVL.

The gene calls are TRBV4-1 and TRBJ1-4; D is undetermined. V lost 2 bases, J lost 2 bases, and 9 bases lay in between. Germline CDR1 is MGHRA and CDR2 is YSYEKL. This CDR3 spans 15 amino acids. CDR3 sequence reads: CASSQFGQTNEKLFF. DNA of the CDR3: TGCGCCAGCAGCCAATTTGGGCAGACTAATGAAAAACTGTTTTTT.